The 16 T cell receptor beta chains below all came from one sample that was sequenced in a study of blood T cell repertoires in COVID-19. Sequencing was performed with immunoSEQ multiplex PCR; in TCRdb, only in-frame clones are kept and a portion is missing. The table has fewer than 250,000 clones, about nine tenths seen once; the top ten hold around 4.5%. The sample comprised peripheral blood. These receptors were taken from a middle-aged man with acute or convalescent COVID-19.

The rearrangement links TRBV7-6 to TRBJ1-6; D is ambiguous. V lost 2 bases, J lost 0 bases, and 14 bases lay in between. Germline V lookup: CDR1 SGHVS, CDR2 FNYEAQ. CDR3 size: 18 residues. In nucleotides, the CDR3 is TGTGCCAGCAGCTTAAACAGAACTCTTAGCTCCTATAATTCACCCCTCCACTTT. This encodes CASSLNRTLSSYNSPLHF.

V usage is TRBV5-4 and J usage is TRBJ1-2, with 8 bases fitting TRBD1. The CDR3 extends over 14 amino acids. V trimming: 4 bases; J trimming: 6 bases; junction bases outside the gene matches: 8. CDR1 is SGHNT and CDR2 is YYREEE in the germline V gene (reference sequence). Here the CDR3 reads CASSSRQGPHGYTF. The DNA of the CDR3 is TGTGCCAGCAGCAGCCGACAGGGGCCCCATGGCTACACCTTC. Drawing the rest from reference TRBV5-4 and TRBJ1-2, the complete variable domain is ETGVTQSPTHLIKTRGQQVTLRCSSQSGHNTVSWYQQALGQGPQFIFQYYREEENGRGNFPPRFSGLQFPNYSSELNVNALELDDSALYLCASSSRQGPHGYTFGSGTRLTVV.

The chain recombines TRBV6-2 or TRBV6-3 with TRBJ2-5; TRBD2 matches 11 bases. Germline V gene lookup returns CDR1 MNHEY and CDR2 SVGEGT. The CDR3 covers 15 residues. The J segment lost 1 base and the V segment lost 2 bases, leaving 0 bases of the junction unmatched. This CDR3 is CASSYTSGGQETQYF. Here the CDR3 DNA reads TGTGCCAGCAGTTACACTAGCGGGGGCCAAGAGACCCAGTACTTC.

The chain uses TRBV5-1 and TRBJ2-1, with TRBD1 matching over 8 bases. The CDR3 has 15 amino acids. V dropped 2 bases and J dropped 0; count of bases not matched to a gene: 1. The germline V gene encodes CDR1 SGHRS and CDR2 YFSETQ. Here the CDR3 reads CASSFQGASYNEQFF. CDR3 sequence (DNA): TGCGCCAGCAGCTTCCAGGGGGCCTCCTACAATGAGCAGTTCTTC.

CDR3 nucleotide sequence: TGTGCCAGCAGCCGACAGGGGCAGGGAGACACTGAAGCTTTCTTT. This translates into CASSRQGQGDTEAFF. The rearrangement links TRBV5-8 to TRBJ1-1; 8 nucleotides align to TRBD1. The V gene's germline CDR1 is SGHTS and CDR2 YDEGEE. Trimming took 4 bases from V and 3 from J; bases not matched to a gene: 8. The CDR3 contains 15 residues.

The chain joins TRBV14 to TRBJ1-1; no reliable D call. Trimming cost V 0 bases and J 1 base, with 15 bases left between them. This CDR3 is built from 17 residues. The germline V gene encodes CDR1 SGHDN and CDR2 FVKESK. CDR3 in amino acids: CASSQDGRSSGNTEAFF. The CDR3 DNA is TGTGCCAGCAGCCAAGATGGGAGGTCGTCAGGGAACACTGAAGCTTTCTTT.

The chain combines TRBV27 with TRBJ1-4; D not certain. CDR1 is MNHEY, CDR2 SMNVEV, per germline (reference sequence). V was pared by 2 bases and J by 8 bases, with 15 bases between. The CDR3 has 15 amino acids. Written as DNA, the CDR3 is TGTGCCAGCAGTTTAAATCCAAGATCCGGGGAAAAACTGTTTTTT. Amino acid sequence: CASSLNPRSGEKLFF.

This clone was picked up a small number of times. This chain connects TRBV10-3 to TRBJ2-7; TRBD1 might be the D (6 bases). V lost 2 bases and J lost 3, with 11 bases in between. CDR1 ENHRY and CDR2 SYGVKD come from the germline V gene. The CDR3 length is 14 residues. The CDR3 reads CAISERDTGYEQYF. For the CDR3, the DNA is TGTGCCATCAGTGAGCGGGACACCGGCTACGAGCAGTACTTC.

This clone occurred once. The chain combines TRBV11-2 with TRBJ2-3, with 8 bases matching TRBD1. The CDR3 has 19 residues. The germline CDR1 and CDR2 sequences are SGHAT and FQNNGV. V gave up 1 base and J gave up 0 bases; unmatched junction bases: 12. The CDR3 spells CASSLGRRVRGPSTDTQYF. The CDR3 DNA follows: TGTGCCAGCAGCTTAGGTCGGCGGGTCAGGGGGCCGAGCACAGATACGCAGTATTTT. Combining the CDR3 with reference TRBV11-2 and TRBJ2-3 gives the whole variable domain EAGVAQSPRYKIIEKRQSVAFWCNPISGHATLYWYQQILGQGPKLLIQFQNNGVVDDSQLPKDRFSAERLKGVDSTLKIQPAKLEDSAVYLCASSLGRRVRGPSTDTQYFGPGTRLTVL.

The V call is TRBV6-5, the J call TRBJ2-7, with D maybe TRBD2 (6 bases). CDR1 is MNHEY and CDR2 is SVGAGI in the germline V gene. Trimming removed 8 bases from V and 4 bases from J, with 9 bases in between. The length of the CDR3 is 11 residues. This CDR3 reads CASSGGYEQYF. The CDR3 DNA follows: TGTGCCAGCTCCGGGGGATACGAGCAGTACTTC.

The sample holds a few counts of this clone. The chain recombines TRBV6-2 or TRBV6-3 with TRBJ1-1, with 8 bases identical to TRBD1. The CDR3 consists of 13 residues. J gave up 5 bases and V 4 bases, and 3 bases lay outside the gene matches. Germline V gene lookup returns CDR1 MNHEY and CDR2 SVGEGT. The CDR3 coding sequence is TGTGCCAGCAGTTCACAGGGGGTAACTGAAGCTTTCTTT. It yields the protein CASSSQGVTEAFF.

The chain uses TRBV18 and TRBJ2-7; no reliable D call. This CDR3 contains 12 residues. Trimming removed 6 bases at V and 0 bases at J, with 6 bases between. Germline V gives CDR1 KGHSH, CDR2 LQKENI. The CDR3 region has the DNA TGTGCCAGCTCTCTCCTCTCCTACGAGCAGTACTTC. Translating it yields CASSLLSYEQYF.

The CDR3 loop is CASSTLQGPREQYF. DNA of the CDR3: TGTGCCAGTAGTACCCTACAGGGCCCTCGAGAGCAGTACTTC. V and J are TRBV19 and TRBJ2-7, with a weak D call TRBD1 (6 bases). Germline V gene sequence: CDR1 LNHDA, CDR2 SQIVND (reference sequence). There are 14 residues in the CDR3. V shed 4 bases and J shed 7 bases, with 17 bases lying between them.

This chain uses TRBV18 with TRBJ2-7; D may be TRBD2 (6 bases). The CDR3 covers 17 residues. Trimming took off 4 bases at V and 2 bases at J, with 21 bases between the two ends. CDR1 and CDR2 from the germline V gene are KGHSH and LQKENI. The CDR3 DNA sequence: TGTGCCAGCTCACGAATCATGGACGGTGCTAGCGCCTACGAGCAGTACTTC. This translates into CASSRIMDGASAYEQYF.

The chain's CDR3 is CASSEPDSLNEQFF. The CDR3 region has the DNA TGTGCCAGCAGTGAACCGGACAGCCTTAATGAGCAGTTCTTC. The gene calls are TRBV6-1 and TRBJ2-1; possible D gene TRBD1, 6 bases. Trimming removed 2 bases from V and 7 bases from J, with 12 bases in between. The V gene's germline CDR1 is MNHNS and CDR2 SASEGT. This CDR3 contains 14 residues.

To note about this clone: Its ends do not fully match the called genes, so a read error is possible. The J gene is TRBJ1-2, the V gene TRBV27; D is perhaps TRBD1 (6 bases). The CDR3 extends over 14 amino acids. The germline CDR1 and CDR2 sequences are MNHEY and SMNVEV (reference sequence). The CDR3 sequence is CAGSSPSGDLGYTF. The CDR3 bases are TGTGCCGGCAGTTCTCCCTCAGGGGATCTTGGCTACACCTTC.